In its sample, the clone carrying this T cell receptor (beta chain) was seen many times. The V gene's germline CDR1 is SEHNR and CDR2 FQNEAQ (reference sequence). V was clipped by 5 bases and J by 0 bases, with 14 bases between them. The CDR3 is made up of 16 amino acids. The record originates from a study of T cells in Graves' hyperthyroidism and ophthalmopathy. RNA transcripts were the template for amplifying TCR beta CDR3 regions. A set of HTBI primers served as the primers for a first-round RT-PCR of the TCR CDR3. TCRdb analysed the multiplex PCR reads with MiXCR anew, one entry per CDR3 protein. The table records 490,000 or so distinct CDR3 sequences, 46% of them present only once.

The source of this sequence is an adult woman with Graves' disease, either hyperthyroidism or ophthalmopathy (not recorded which). The rearrangement links TRBV7-9 to TRBJ1-3; no firm D call. The sample comprised peripheral blood or thyroid tissue (not recorded which). In DNA, the CDR3 is TGTGCCAGCAGCCCCCCTAGACTTTACTCTGGAAACACCATATATTTT. Translating gives CASSPPRLYSGNTIYF.